This TCR beta chain came from a study of T cell repertoires in ileal Crohn's disease. Study details: From the surgical specimen's inflamed ileum, biopsies were taken as M0.

The germline CDR1 and CDR2 sequences are MDHEN and SYDVKM. This CDR3 has 12 residues. Trimming removed 7 bases from V and 4 bases from J, with 10 bases in between. The time point is: inflamed ileum from the surgical specimen. Assay used: immunoSEQ multiplex PCR; TCRdb lists only in-frame clones, some missing. Among about 16,000 clones listed, more than 90% were seen once. The source material was ileal tissue. The receptor was isolated from an adult with Crohn's disease. This sequence joins TRBV28 and TRBJ1-2, with D perhaps matching TRBD1 (6 bases). The DNA of the CDR3 is TGTGCCAGCAACAGGGTGCTCTATGGCTACACCTTC. It specifies CASNRVLYGYTF.